The text below deals with one T cell receptor beta chain. These data come from a study of cytomegalovirus exposure and HLA in healthy donors. PCR used 60 Vbeta primers and 13 Jbeta primers. The protocol was immunoSEQ multiplex PCR, while the TCRdb copy is restricted to in-frame clones and leaves out a portion. The data contain a few hundred thousand clones, around nine tenths of them seen just once; the ten biggest clones take up more than 0.8%. The CDR3 has 11 amino acids. Sequencing was carried out using PBMCs. This chain connects TRBV21-1 to TRBJ1-2. TRBV21-1 is recorded as a pseudogene. The receptor was derived from a woman between 18 and 29 years old in good health and CMV-seronegative. CDR3 sequence (DNA): TGTGCCAGCAGCAGGAGTCGGGGCTACACCTTC. Translated: CASSRSRGYTF.